The following is a T cell receptor beta chain sequence with its context. What it binds is unknown. Trimming took 2 bases from V and 7 from J; bases not matched to a gene: 7. The V gene's germline CDR1 is GTSNPN and CDR2 SVGIG (reference sequence). The CDR3 has 14 amino acids. Original handling: Clinicopathological groups supplied CDR3 differences that were used to build a distant-metastasis classifier for papillary thyroid cancer. TCRdb reassembled clones from the PCR reads with MiXCR. In this record, the V and J calls reflect TCRdb's handling and not the investigators' own analysis. The sample has about 13,000 clones; roughly 35% are singletons. The data stem from a study of metastatic and nonmetastatic thyroid tumors. Across the whole study: For malignant and benign thyroid patients, tumor or nodule tissue and blood were the sources whose repertoires were compared.

All patients were untreated before thyroid surgery. Study results and limitations: Reported TCR beta diversity, measured in blood and tumor, was significantly higher for malignant thyroid tumors than for benign nodules.

This sequence was found in a male donor with papillary thyroid cancer or a benign thyroid nodule (not recorded which). Some clones in this sample may be carry-over from other donors' samples. The sequenced material came from tumor tissue. J is TRBJ2-7 and V is TRBV30; 11 bases are shared with TRBD1. CDR3 protein: CAWSPGTGGWEQYF. CDR3 coding DNA: TGTGCCTGGAGTCCTGGGACAGGGGGTTGGGAGCAGTACTTC.